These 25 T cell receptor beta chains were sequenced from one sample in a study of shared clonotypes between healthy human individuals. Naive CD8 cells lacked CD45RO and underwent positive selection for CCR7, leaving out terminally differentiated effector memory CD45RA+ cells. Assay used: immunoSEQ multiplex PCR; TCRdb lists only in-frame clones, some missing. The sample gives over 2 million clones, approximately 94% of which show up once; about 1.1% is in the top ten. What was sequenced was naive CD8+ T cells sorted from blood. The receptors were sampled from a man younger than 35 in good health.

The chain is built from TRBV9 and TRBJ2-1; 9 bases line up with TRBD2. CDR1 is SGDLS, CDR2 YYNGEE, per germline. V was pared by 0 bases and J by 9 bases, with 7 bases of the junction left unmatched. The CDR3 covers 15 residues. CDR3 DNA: TGTGCCAGCAGCGTAGAGGGCGGGAGGGCTGGTGAGCAGTTCTTC. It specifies CASSVEGGRAGEQFF.

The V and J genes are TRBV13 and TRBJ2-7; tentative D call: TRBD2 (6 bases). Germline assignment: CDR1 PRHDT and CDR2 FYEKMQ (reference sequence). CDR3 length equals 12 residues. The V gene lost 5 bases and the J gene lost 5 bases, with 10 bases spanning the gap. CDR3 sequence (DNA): TGTGCCAGCAGCGATCCGGGGGACGAGCAGTACTTC. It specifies CASSDPGDEQYF.

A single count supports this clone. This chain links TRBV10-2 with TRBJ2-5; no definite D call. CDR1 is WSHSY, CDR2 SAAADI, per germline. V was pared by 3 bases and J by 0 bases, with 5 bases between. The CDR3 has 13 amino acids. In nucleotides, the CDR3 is TGCGCCAGCAGTGATTGGGACCAAGAGACCCAGTACTTC. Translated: CASSDWDQETQYF.

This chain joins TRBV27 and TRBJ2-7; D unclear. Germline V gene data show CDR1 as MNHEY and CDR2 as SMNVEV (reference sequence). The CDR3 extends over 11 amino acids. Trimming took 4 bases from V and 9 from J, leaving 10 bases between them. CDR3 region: CASSSRFAQYF. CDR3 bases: TGTGCCAGCAGTTCCAGGTTTGCGCAGTACTTC.

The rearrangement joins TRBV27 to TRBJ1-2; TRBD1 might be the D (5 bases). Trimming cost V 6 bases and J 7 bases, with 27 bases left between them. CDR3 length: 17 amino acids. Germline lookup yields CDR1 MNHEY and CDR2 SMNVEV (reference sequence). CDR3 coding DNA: TGTGCCAGCAGACGCGAGATAGGTGCAGGGCAGGGCGGTGGCTACACCTTC. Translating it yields CASRREIGAGQGGGYTF.

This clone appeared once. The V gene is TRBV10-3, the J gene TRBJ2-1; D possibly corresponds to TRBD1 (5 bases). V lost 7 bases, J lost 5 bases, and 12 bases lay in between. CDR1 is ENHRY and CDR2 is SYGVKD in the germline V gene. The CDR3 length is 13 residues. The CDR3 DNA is TGTGCCATCACCCAGGACACCGACAATGAGCAGTTCTTC. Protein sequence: CAITQDTDNEQFF.

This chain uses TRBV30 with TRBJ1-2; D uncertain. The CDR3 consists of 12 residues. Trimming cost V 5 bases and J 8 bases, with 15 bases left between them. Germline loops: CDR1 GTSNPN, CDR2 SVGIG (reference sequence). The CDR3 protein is CAWGGIWRGYTF. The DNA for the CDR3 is TGTGCCTGGGGAGGGATCTGGCGGGGCTACACCTTC.

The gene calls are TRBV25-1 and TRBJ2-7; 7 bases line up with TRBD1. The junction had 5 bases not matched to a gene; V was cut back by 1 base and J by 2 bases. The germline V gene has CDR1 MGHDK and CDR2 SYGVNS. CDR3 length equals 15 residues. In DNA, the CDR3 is TGTGCCAGCAGTGAATCTGAGACAGGGACCTACGAGCAGTACTTC. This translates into CASSESETGTYEQYF.

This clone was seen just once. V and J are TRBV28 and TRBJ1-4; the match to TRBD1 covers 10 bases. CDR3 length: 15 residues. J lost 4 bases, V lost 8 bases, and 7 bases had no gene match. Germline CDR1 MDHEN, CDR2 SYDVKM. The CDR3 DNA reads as TGTGCCAGCGCCCTCGGGACAGGGGTTAATGAAAAACTGTTTTTT. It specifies CASALGTGVNEKLFF.

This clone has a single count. CDR3 sequence reads: CAWSGDRVTNEQYF. The CDR3 nucleotides read TGTGCCTGGAGCGGGGACAGGGTAACCAACGAGCAGTACTTC. The V gene is TRBV30, the J gene TRBJ2-7; TRBD1 matches 9 bases. The germline V gene encodes CDR1 GTSNPN and CDR2 SVGIG (reference sequence). V was pared by 3 bases and J by 5 bases, with 8 bases of the junction left unmatched. This CDR3 comprises 14 residues.

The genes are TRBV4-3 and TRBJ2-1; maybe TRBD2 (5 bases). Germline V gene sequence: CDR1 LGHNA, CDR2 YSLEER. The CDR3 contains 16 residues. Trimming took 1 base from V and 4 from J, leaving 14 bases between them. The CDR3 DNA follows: TGCGCCAGCAGCCAAGGTCTGTTAGCGACTTACAATGAGCAGTTCTTC. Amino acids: CASSQGLLATYNEQFF.

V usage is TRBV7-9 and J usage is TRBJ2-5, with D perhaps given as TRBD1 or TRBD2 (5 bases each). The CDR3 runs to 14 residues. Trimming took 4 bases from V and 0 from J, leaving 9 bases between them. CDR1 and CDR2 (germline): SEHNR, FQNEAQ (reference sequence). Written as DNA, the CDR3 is TGTGCCAGCAGCTCAGTGGGGGACCAAGAGACCCAGTACTTC. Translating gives CASSSVGDQETQYF.

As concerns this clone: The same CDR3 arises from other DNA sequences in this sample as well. The CDR3 spells CSVVDRGGQETQYF. The CDR3 DNA reads as TGCAGCGTTGTAGACAGGGGAGGCCAAGAGACCCAGTACTTC. The chain recombines TRBV29-1 with TRBJ2-5; 8 nucleotides match TRBD1. CDR1 and CDR2 (germline): SQVTM, ANQGSEA. V gave up 4 bases and J gave up 1 base; unmatched junction bases: 5. This CDR3 has 14 residues. The full variable domain, with the rest looked up from reference TRBV29-1 and TRBJ2-5, is SAVISQKPSRDICQRGTSLTIQCQVDSQVTMMFWYRQQPGQSLTLIATANQGSEATYESGFVIDKFPISRPNLTFSTLTVSNMSPEDSSIYLCSVVDRGGQETQYFGPGTRLLVL.

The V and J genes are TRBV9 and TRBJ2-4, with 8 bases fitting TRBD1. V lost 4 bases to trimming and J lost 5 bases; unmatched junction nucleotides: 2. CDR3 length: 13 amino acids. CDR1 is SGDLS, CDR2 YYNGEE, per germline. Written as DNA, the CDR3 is TGTGCCAGCAGCCAGGACAGGGAAAACATTCAGTACTTC. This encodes CASSQDRENIQYF.

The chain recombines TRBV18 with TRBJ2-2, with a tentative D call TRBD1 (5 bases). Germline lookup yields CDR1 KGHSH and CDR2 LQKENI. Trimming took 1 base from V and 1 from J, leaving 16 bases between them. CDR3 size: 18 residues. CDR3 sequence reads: CASSPQTFEQVNTGELFF. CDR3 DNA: TGTGCCAGCTCACCACAAACGTTCGAACAGGTGAACACCGGGGAGCTGTTTTTT.

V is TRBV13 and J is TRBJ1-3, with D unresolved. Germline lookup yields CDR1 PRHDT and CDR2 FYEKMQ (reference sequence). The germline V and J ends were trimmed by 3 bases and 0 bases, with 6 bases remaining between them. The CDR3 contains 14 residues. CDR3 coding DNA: TGTGCCAGCAGCTTCGACACCTCTGGAAACACCATATATTTT. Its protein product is CASSFDTSGNTIYF.

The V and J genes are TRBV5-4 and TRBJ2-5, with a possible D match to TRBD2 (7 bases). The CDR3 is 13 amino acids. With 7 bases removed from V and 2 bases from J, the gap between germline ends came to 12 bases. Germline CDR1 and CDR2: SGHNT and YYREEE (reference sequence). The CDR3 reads CASARGGQETQYF. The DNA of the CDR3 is TGTGCCAGCGCAAGGGGGGGGCAAGAGACCCAGTACTTC.

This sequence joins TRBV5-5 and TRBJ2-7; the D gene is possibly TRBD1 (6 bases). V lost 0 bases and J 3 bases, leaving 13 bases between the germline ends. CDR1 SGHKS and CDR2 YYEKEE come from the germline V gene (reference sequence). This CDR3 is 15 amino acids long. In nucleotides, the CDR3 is TGTGCCAGCAGCTTGGAGGGGGACGGCCTCTACGAGCAGTACTTC. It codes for CASSLEGDGLYEQYF. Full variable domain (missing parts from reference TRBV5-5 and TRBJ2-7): DAGVTQSPTHLIKTRGQQVTLRCSPISGHKSVSWYQQVLGQGPQFIFQYYEKEERGRGNFPDRFSARQFPNYSSELNVNALLLGDSALYLCASSLEGDGLYEQYFGPGTRLTVT.

Here the CDR3 reads CASSVVTSGAYNEQFF. DNA of the CDR3: TGTGCCAGCAGCGTCGTGACTAGCGGCGCCTACAATGAGCAGTTCTTC. The V gene is TRBV5-6, the J gene TRBJ2-1; TRBD2 matches 9 bases. CDR1 and CDR2 (germline): SGHDT, YYEEEE. The CDR3 consists of 16 residues. V was pared by 4 bases and J by 2 bases, with 7 bases of the junction left unmatched.

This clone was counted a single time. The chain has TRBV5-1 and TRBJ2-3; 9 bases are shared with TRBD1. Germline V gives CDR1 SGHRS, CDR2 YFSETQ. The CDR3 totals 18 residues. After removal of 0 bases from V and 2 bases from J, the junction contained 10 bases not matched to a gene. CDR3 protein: CASSLAIWDRDPTDTQYF. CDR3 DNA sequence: TGCGCCAGCAGCTTGGCCATCTGGGACAGGGACCCCACAGATACGCAGTATTTT.

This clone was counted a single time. CDR3 residues: CASRGHLGTNEKLFF. The CDR3 nucleotides are TGTGCCAGCAGGGGACACCTCGGTACTAATGAAAAACTGTTTTTT. This chain joins TRBV21-1 and TRBJ1-4; the D segment call TRBD1 is taken from the table without a DNA check. TRBV21-1 is a pseudogene. This CDR3 spans 15 amino acids.

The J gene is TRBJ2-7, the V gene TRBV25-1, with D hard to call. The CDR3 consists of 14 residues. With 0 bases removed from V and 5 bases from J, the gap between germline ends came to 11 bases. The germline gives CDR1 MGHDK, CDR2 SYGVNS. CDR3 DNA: TGTGCCAGCAGTGAATACGTCCCCCGTCACGAGCAGTACTTC. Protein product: CASSEYVPRHEQYF.

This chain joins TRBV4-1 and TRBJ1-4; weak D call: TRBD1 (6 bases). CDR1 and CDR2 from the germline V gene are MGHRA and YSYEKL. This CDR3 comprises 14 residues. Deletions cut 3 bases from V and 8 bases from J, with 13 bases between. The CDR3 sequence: CASSQTGGQEKLFF. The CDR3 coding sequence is TGCGCCAGCAGCCAGACGGGGGGCCAAGAAAAACTGTTTTTT.

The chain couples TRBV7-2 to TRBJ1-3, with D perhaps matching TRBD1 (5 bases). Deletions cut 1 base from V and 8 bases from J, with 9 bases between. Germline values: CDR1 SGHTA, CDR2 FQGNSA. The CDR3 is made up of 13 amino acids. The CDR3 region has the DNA TGTGCCAGCAGCTTAGAGCAGGGTTACACCATATATTTT. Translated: CASSLEQGYTIYF.

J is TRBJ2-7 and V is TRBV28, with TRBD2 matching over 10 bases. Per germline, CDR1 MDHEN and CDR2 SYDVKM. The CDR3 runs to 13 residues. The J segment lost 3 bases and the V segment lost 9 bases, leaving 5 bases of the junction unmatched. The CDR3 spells CASWERGGYEQYF. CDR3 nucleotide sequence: TGTGCCAGTTGGGAGCGGGGGGGCTACGAGCAGTACTTC.